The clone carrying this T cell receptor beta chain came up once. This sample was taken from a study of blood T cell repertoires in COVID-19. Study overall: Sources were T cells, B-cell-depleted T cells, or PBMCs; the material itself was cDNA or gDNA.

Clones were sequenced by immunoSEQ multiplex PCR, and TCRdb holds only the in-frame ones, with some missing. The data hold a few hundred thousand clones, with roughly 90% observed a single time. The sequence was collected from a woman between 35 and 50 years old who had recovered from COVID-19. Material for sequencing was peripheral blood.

CDR3 residues: CASSFPASSYEQYF. The CDR3 DNA reads TGTGCCAGCAGTTTCCCAGCTAGCTCCTACGAGCAGTACTTC. This rearrangement joins TRBV28 to TRBJ2-7; D unclear. Germline values: CDR1 MDHEN, CDR2 SYDVKM. V lost 3 bases to trimming and J lost 0 bases, with 9 bases between them. The CDR3 totals 14 residues. Full variable domain (missing parts from reference TRBV28 and TRBJ2-7): DVKVTQSSRYLVKRTGEKVFLECVQDMDHENMFWYRQDPGLGLRLIYFSYDVKMKEKGDIPEGYSVSREKKERFSLILESASTNQTSMYLCASSFPASSYEQYFGPGTRLTVT.